The clone carrying this T cell receptor beta chain was detected a few times. Its antigen is unknown. The V gene lost 1 base and the J gene lost 3 bases, with 13 bases spanning the gap. Germline CDR1 is KGHSH and CDR2 is LQKENI. This CDR3 region has 16 residues. These data belong to a study of circulating and synovial CD4+ cells in juvenile arthritis. Clones were sequenced by immunoSEQ multiplex PCR, and TCRdb holds only the in-frame ones, with some missing. The sample has some 16,000 clones, more than 75% seen once. Study results and limitations: Compared with bulk blood, circulating pathogenic-like lymphocytes shared substantially more CDR3 sequences with synovial T cells. Bulk blood CD4 repertoires were more diverse than these. Circulating pathogenic-like and bulk T cells looked alike by Vbeta family usage.

The V call is TRBV18, the J call TRBJ1-3; D not certain. Source material: CD4+ T cells from blood. The sequence was obtained from a human donor with juvenile idiopathic arthritis. CDR3 nucleotide sequence: TGTGCCAGCTCACCACTCCCCCAGGTTGTTGGAAACACCATATATTTT. It translates to CASSPLPQVVGNTIYF.